This entry features one T cell receptor beta chain sequence. This record belongs to a study of T cell changes during pregnancy in multiple sclerosis. The table came from immunoSEQ multiplex PCR; TCRdb's copy has only in-frame clones and leaves some out. In the table there are approximately 100,000 clones, over 85% of which are singletons. V lost 2 bases, J lost 5 bases, and 10 bases lay in between. Germline V CDR1 and CDR2: MNHEY, SVGAGI. CDR3 length: 14 amino acids. The source material was peripheral blood, sampled in the second trimester of pregnancy. This rearrangement joins TRBV6-5 to TRBJ2-1; a possible D gene is TRBD2 (6 bases). The sequence came from a female donor with multiple sclerosis, enrolled in a pregnancy study. The CDR3 reads CASSYVREDNEQFF. The CDR3 bases are TGTGCCAGCAGTTACGTGAGGGAGGACAATGAGCAGTTCTTC.